This T cell receptor (beta chain) was captured in a study of T cell responses to AZD1222 COVID-19 vaccine. With respect to this clone: The antigen remains unidentified. Other nucleotide sequences from this sample produce the same CDR3.

Second doses at about 4 or about 12 weeks were pooled. The data were produced by immunoSEQ multiplex PCR, yet TCRdb's version contains in-frame clones alone and is incomplete. The sample has more than 95,000 clones; more than 70% are singletons. CDR1 and CDR2 from the germline V gene are MNHEY and SVGAGI. V lost 0 bases and J 0 bases, leaving 5 bases between the germline ends. The CDR3 length is 14 residues. General study results and limits: There were mostly white British donors and more females than males, and clonal diversity was possibly underestimated. No repertoire was sampled before or during the peak T cell response, only after it.

The rearrangement uses TRBV6-5 and TRBJ1-1; D remains ambiguous. This TCR was sampled from an adult who received the AZD1222 COVID-19 vaccine. The specimen comprised peripheral blood, sampled 28 days after the second AZD1222 dose. The chain's CDR3 is CASSYSTVNTEAFF. The CDR3 DNA follows: TGTGCCAGCAGTTACTCGACGGTGAACACTGAAGCTTTCTTT.